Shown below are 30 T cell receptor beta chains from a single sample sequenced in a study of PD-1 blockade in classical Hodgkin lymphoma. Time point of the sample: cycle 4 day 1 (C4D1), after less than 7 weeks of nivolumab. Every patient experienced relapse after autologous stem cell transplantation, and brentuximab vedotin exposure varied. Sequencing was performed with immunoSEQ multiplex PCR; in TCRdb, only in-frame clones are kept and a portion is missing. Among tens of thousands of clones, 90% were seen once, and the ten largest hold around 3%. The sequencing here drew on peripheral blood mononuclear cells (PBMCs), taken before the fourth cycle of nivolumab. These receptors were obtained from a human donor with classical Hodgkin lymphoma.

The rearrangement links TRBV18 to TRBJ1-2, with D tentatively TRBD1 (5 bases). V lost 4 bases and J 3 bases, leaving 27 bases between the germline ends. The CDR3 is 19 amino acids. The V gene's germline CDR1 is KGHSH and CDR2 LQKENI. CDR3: CASSLSTRGTGFRDYGYTF. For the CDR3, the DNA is TGTGCCAGCTCACTCTCCACGCGAGGGACGGGGTTTCGGGACTATGGCTACACCTTC. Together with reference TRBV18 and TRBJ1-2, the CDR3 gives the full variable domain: NAGVMQNPRHLVRRRGQEARLRCSPMKGHSHVYWYRQLPEEGLKFMVYLQKENIIDESGMPKERFSAEFPKEGPSILRIQQVVRGDSAAYFCASSLSTRGTGFRDYGYTFGSGTRLTVV.

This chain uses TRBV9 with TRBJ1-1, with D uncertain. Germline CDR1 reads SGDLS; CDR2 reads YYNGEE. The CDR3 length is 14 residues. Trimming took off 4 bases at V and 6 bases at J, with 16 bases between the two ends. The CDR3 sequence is CASSRIGFAPEAFF. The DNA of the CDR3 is TGTGCCAGCAGCAGGATCGGCTTTGCTCCTGAAGCTTTCTTT.

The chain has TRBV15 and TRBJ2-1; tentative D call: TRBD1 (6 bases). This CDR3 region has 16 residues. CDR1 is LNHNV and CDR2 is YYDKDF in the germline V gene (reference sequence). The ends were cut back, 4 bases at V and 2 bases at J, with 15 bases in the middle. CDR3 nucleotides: TGTGCCACCAGCACCCCCCGGGCAGGGGCCTACAATGAGCAGTTCTTC. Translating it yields CATSTPRAGAYNEQFF.

The CDR3 protein is CASSLGTGVDGYTF. In nucleotides, the CDR3 is TGTGCCAGCAGCTTGGGGACGGGGGTTGATGGCTACACCTTC. The rearrangement uses TRBV5-8 and TRBJ1-2, with D possibly TRBD1 on 5 matching bases. CDR3 size: 14 residues. The germline V and J ends were trimmed by 0 bases and 6 bases, with 12 bases remaining between them. Germline loops: CDR1 SGHTS, CDR2 YDEGEE.

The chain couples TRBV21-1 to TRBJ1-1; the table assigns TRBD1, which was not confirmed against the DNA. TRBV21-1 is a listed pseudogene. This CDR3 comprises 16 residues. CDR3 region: CASSKVQDRLRTEAFF. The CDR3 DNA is TGTGCCAGCAGCAAAGTACAGGACCGACTCAGGACTGAAGCTTTCTTT.

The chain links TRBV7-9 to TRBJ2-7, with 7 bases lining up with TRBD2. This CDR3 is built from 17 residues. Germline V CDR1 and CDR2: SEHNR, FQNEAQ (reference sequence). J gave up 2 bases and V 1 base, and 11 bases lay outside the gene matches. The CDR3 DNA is TGTGCCAGCAGCTTAGTGCGGGAGAGGGCCTCCCCCTACGAGCAGTACTTC. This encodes CASSLVRERASPYEQYF.

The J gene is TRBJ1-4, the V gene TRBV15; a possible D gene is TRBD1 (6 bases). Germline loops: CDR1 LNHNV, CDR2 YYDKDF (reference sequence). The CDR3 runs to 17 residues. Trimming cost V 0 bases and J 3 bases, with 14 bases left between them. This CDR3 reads CATSRDERGPANEKLFF. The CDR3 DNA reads TGTGCCACCAGCAGAGATGAACGGGGGCCAGCTAATGAAAAACTGTTTTTT.

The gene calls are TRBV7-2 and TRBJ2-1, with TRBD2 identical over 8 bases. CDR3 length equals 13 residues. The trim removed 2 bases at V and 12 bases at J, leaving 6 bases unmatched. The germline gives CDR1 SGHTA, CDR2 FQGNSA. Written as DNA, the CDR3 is TGTGCCAGCAGCTTATCTAGCGCGGGGGGGCAGTTCTTC. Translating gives CASSLSSAGGQFF.

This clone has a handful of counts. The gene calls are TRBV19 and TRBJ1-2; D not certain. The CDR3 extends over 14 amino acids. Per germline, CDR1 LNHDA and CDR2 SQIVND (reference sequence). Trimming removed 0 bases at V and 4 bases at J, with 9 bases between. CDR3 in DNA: TGTGCCAGTAGTATAGAACAAAACGGCTATGGCTACACCTTC. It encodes CASSIEQNGYGYTF.

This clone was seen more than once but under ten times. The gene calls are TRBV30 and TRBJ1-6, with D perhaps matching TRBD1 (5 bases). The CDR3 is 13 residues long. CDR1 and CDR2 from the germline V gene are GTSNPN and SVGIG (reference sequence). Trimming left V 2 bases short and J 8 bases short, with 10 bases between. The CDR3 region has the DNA TGTGCCTGGAGTACAGGAGGGGATTCACCCCTCCACTTT. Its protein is CAWSTGGDSPLHF.

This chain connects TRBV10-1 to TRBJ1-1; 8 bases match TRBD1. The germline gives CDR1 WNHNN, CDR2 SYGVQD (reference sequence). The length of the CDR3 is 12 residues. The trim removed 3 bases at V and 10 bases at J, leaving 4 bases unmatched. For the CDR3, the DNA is TGCGCCAGCAGTGAACAGGGGGATCGAGCTTTCTTT. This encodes CASSEQGDRAFF.

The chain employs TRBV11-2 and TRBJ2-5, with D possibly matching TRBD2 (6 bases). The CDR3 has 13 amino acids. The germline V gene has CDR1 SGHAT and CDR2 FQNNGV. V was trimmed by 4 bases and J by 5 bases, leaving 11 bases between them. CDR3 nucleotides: TGTGCCAGCAGCTCACTTGGGAGGGAGACCCAGTACTTC. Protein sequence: CASSSLGRETQYF.

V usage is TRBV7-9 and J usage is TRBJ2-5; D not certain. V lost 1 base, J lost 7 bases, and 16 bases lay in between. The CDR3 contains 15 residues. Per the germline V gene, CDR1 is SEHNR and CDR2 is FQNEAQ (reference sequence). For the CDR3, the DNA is TGTGCCAGCAGCTTAGTCACAGCCGCGAAAAGGACCCAGTACTTC. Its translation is CASSLVTAAKRTQYF.

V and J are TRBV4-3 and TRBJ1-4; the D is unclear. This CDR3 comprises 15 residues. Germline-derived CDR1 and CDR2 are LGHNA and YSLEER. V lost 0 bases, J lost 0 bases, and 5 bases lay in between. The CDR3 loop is CASSQEEATNEKLFF. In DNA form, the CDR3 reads TGCGCCAGCAGCCAAGAGGAAGCAACTAATGAAAAACTGTTTTTT.

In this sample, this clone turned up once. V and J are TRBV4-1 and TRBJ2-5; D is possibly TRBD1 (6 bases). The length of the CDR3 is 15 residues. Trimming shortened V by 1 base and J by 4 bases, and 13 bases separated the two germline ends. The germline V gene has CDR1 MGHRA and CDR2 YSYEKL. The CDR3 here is CASSQAARGTETQYF. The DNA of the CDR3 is TGCGCCAGCAGCCAAGCCGCCAGGGGCACAGAGACCCAGTACTTC.

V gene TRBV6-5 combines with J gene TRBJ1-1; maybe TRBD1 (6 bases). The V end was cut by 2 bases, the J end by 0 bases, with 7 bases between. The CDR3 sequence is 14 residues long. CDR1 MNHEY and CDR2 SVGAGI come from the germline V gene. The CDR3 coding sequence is TGTGCCAGCAGTTACGGGACAATGAACACTGAAGCTTTCTTT. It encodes CASSYGTMNTEAFF.

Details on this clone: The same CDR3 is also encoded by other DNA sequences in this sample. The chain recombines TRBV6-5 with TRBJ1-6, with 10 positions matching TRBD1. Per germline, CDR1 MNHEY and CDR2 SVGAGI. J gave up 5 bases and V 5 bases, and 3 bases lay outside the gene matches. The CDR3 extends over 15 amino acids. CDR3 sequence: CASSPGTGDNSPLHF. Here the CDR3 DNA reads TGTGCCAGCAGTCCCGGGACAGGGGATAATTCACCCCTCCACTTT.

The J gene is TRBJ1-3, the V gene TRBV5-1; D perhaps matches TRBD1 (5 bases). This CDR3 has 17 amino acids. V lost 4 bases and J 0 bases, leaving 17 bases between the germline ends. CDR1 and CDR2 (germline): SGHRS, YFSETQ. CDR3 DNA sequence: TGCGCCAGCAGCAGGGGCTCCGGACTGCTCTCTGGAAACACCATATATTTT. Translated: CASSRGSGLLSGNTIYF.

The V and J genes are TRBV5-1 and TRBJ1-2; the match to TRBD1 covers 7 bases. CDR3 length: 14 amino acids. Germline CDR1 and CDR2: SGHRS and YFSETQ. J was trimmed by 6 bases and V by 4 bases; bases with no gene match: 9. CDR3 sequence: CASSPGTESHGYTF. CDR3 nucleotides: TGCGCCAGCAGCCCGGGGACAGAGAGTCATGGCTACACCTTC.

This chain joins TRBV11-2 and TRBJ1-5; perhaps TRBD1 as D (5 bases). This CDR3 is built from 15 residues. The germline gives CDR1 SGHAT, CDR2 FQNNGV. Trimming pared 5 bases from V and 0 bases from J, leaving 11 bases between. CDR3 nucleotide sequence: TGTGCCAGCAGCGCCGACGGGACTAGCAATCAGCCCCAGCATTTT. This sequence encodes CASSADGTSNQPQHF.

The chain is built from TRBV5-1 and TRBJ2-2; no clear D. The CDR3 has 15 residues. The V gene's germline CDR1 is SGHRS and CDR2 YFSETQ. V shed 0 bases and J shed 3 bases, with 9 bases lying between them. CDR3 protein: CASSLVVRDTGELFF. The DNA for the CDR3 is TGCGCCAGCAGCTTGGTCGTACGTGACACCGGGGAGCTGTTTTTT.

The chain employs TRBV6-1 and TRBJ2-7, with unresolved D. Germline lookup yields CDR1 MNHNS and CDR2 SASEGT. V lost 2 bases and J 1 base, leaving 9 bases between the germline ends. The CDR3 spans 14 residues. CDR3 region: CASSEFLGSYEQYF. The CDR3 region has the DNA TGTGCCAGCAGTGAATTTTTGGGTTCCTACGAGCAGTACTTC.

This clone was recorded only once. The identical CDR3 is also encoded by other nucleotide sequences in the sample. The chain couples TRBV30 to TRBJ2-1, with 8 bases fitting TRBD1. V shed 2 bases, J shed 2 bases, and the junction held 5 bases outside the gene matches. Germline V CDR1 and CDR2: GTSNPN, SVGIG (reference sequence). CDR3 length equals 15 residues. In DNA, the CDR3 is TGTGCCTGGAGTACCGGACAGGGAACCTACAATGAGCAGTTCTTC. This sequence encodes CAWSTGQGTYNEQFF.

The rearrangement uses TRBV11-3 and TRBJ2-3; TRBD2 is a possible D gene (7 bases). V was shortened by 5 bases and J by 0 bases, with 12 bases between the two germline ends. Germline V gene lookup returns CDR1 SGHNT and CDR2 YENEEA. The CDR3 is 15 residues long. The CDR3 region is CASSLGGASTDTQYF. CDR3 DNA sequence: TGTGCCAGCAGCCTAGGGGGGGCAAGCACAGATACGCAGTATTTT.

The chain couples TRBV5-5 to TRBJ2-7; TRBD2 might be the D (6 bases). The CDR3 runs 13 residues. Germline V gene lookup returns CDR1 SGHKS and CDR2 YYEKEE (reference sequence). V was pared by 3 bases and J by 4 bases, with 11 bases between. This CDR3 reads CASSWLLAYEQYF. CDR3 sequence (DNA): TGTGCCAGCAGCTGGCTACTAGCTTACGAGCAGTACTTC.

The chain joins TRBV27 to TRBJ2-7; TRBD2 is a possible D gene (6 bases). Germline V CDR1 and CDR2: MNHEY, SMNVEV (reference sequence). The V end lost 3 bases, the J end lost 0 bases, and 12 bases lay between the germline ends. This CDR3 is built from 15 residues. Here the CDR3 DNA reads TGTGCCAGCAGTTTTTTAGGGGAGGTCTCCTACGAGCAGTACTTC. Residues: CASSFLGEVSYEQYF.

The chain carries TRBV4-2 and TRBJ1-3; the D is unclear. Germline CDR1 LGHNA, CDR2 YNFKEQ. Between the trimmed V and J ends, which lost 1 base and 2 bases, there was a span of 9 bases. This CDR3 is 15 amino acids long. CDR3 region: CASSQGTGTGNTIYF. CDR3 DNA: TGTGCCAGCAGCCAAGGGACCGGAACTGGAAACACCATATATTTT.

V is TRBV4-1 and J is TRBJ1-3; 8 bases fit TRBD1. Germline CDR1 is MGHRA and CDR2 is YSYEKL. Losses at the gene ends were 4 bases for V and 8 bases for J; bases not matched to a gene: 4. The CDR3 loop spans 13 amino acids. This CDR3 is CASSLQGADTIYF. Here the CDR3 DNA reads TGCGCCAGCAGCCTTCAGGGGGCGGACACCATATATTTT.

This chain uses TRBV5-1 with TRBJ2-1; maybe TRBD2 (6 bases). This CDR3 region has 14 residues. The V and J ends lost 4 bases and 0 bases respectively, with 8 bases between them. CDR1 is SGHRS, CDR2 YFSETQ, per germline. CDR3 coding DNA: TGCGCCAGCAGCGGGGGGAACTCCTACAATGAGCAGTTCTTC. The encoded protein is CASSGGNSYNEQFF.

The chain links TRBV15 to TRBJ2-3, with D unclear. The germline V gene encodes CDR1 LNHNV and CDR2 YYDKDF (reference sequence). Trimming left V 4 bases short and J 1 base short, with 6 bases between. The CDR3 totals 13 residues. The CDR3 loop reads CATSTRRTDTQYF. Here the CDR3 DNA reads TGTGCCACCAGCACCCGACGCACAGATACGCAGTATTTT.